This TCR beta chain was captured in a study of PD-1 blockade in classical Hodgkin lymphoma. Data came from immunoSEQ multiplex PCR; TCRdb stores just in-frame clones and leaves some out. The sample lists roughly 8,000 clones, around 80% seen once, with over 12% in the top ten. All the patients suffered relapse after autologous stem cell transplantation, and brentuximab vedotin exposure differed. The CDR3 totals 17 residues. V lost 3 bases, J lost 11 bases, and 28 bases lay in between. Per the germline V gene, CDR1 is SGHVS and CDR2 is FNYEAQ. The TCR sequence derives from a human donor with classical Hodgkin lymphoma. This material consisted of peripheral blood mononuclear cells (PBMCs), taken at baseline. The gene calls are TRBV7-6 and TRBJ2-5; D tentatively reads TRBD1 or TRBD2 (6 bases each). The CDR3: CASSFGGGAPPRGEQYF. The DNA for the CDR3 is TGTGCCAGCAGCTTCGGGGGCGGGGCACCCCCGAGGGGGGAGCAGTACTTC.